Listed below are T cell receptor beta chains from one sample, sequenced in a study of cytotoxic CD8 clonotypes in ibrutinib-treated CLL. Libraries were prepared by immunoSEQ multiplex PCR; TCRdb keeps only in-frame clonotypes and omits some of them. The sample includes roughly 220,000 clones, 75% to 85% seen only once; the top ten take roughly 10%. Sequencing was performed on PBMCs, taken after 12 months of ibrutinib treatment. The receptors stem from a human donor with chronic lymphocytic leukemia. The CDR3 runs from the conserved cysteine through the conserved F or W. A row's size may be missing; if present it is once, few, many or a size class.

v_call: TRBV6-5
clone_size: .
j_call: TRBJ1-2
cdr3_aa: CASSRDRDRSYTF

v_call: TRBV30
clone_size: .
j_call: TRBJ2-7
cdr3_aa: CAWSGGGREQYF

v_call: TRBV5-1
clone_size: .
j_call: TRBJ2-6
cdr3_aa: CASSLTGSGANVLTF

v_call: TRBV9
clone_size: .
j_call: TRBJ2-1
cdr3_aa: CASSEGDRVLNEQFF

v_call: TRBV6-5
clone_size: .
j_call: TRBJ1-5
cdr3_aa: CASRGSDNQPQHF

v_call: TRBV11-3
clone_size: .
j_call: TRBJ2-3
cdr3_aa: CASSLDLEGDTQYF

v_call: TRBV5-1
clone_size: .
j_call: TRBJ2-7
cdr3_aa: CASSGGTGYSEQYF

v_call: TRBV5-6
clone_size: .
j_call: TRBJ1-5
cdr3_aa: CASSFYGFTGLNQPQHF

v_call: TRBV10-3
clone_size: .
j_call: TRBJ2-2
cdr3_aa: CAIRPTRADAGELFF

v_call: TRBV5-1
clone_size: .
j_call: TRBJ2-7
cdr3_aa: CASSLEGPNYEQYF

v_call: TRBV6-5
clone_size: .
j_call: TRBJ2-6
cdr3_aa: CASSPGSGGANVLTF

v_call: TRBV6-1
clone_size: few
j_call: TRBJ2-1
cdr3_aa: CASSVGGGLPYNEQFF

v_call: TRBV11-2
clone_size: .
j_call: TRBJ2-1
cdr3_aa: CASSLGVAGQFYTLEQFF

v_call: TRBV13
clone_size: .
j_call: TRBJ2-2
cdr3_aa: CASSPAVGDSNTGELFF

v_call: TRBV27
clone_size: .
j_call: TRBJ2-2
cdr3_aa: CASSYQNTGELFF

v_call: TRBV10-3
clone_size: many
j_call: TRBJ2-5
cdr3_aa: CAIGSGPLGVQYF

v_call: TRBV6-1
clone_size: few
j_call: TRBJ2-3
cdr3_aa: CASSEDRGSTDTQYF

v_call: TRBV29-1
clone_size: .
j_call: TRBJ1-2
cdr3_aa: CSVAQNYGYTF

v_call: TRBV28
clone_size: many
j_call: TRBJ1-6
cdr3_aa: CASKTGQGGSPLHF

v_call: TRBV6-1
clone_size: .
j_call: TRBJ1-2
cdr3_aa: CASSGPGTSYGYTF

v_call: TRBV14
clone_size: .
j_call: TRBJ1-6
cdr3_aa: CASSLGLTSSYNSPLHF

v_call: TRBV7-9
clone_size: .
j_call: TRBJ2-1
cdr3_aa: CASSAQGSPYNEQFF

v_call: TRBV13
clone_size: .
j_call: TRBJ1-2
cdr3_aa: CASSLSGPCYTF

v_call: TRBV5-4
clone_size: .
j_call: TRBJ2-7
cdr3_aa: CASSLDFGGRAYEQYF

v_call: TRBV7-9
clone_size: .
j_call: TRBJ1-2
cdr3_aa: CASTPGGAIDGYTF

v_call: TRBV5-8
clone_size: .
j_call: TRBJ1-2
cdr3_aa: CASTRGTTNYGYTF

v_call: TRBV5-1
clone_size: .
j_call: TRBJ2-7
cdr3_aa: CASSLGRAGRDEQYF

v_call: TRBV7-3
clone_size: .
j_call: TRBJ2-2
cdr3_aa: CASSSPGAGGFANTGELFF

v_call: TRBV11-2
clone_size: .
j_call: TRBJ2-7
cdr3_aa: CASRDNTGGVQYF

v_call: TRBV5-1
clone_size: .
j_call: TRBJ2-4
cdr3_aa: CASSSTGGLDIQYF

v_call: TRBV5-1
clone_size: .
j_call: TRBJ2-5
cdr3_aa: CASSLTGQGRETQYF

v_call: TRBV5-1
clone_size: once
j_call: TRBJ1-1
cdr3_aa: CASSPSQGNTEAFF

v_call: TRBV2
clone_size: few
j_call: TRBJ2-5
cdr3_aa: CASRAGLAETQYF

v_call: TRBV4-1
clone_size: .
j_call: TRBJ1-5
cdr3_aa: CASSHTVDRAINQPQHF

v_call: TRBV11-2
clone_size: few
j_call: TRBJ2-3
cdr3_aa: CASSLEVIGGQYF

v_call: TRBV7-3
clone_size: .
j_call: TRBJ2-1
cdr3_aa: CASSLPLGAGEYNEQFF

v_call: TRBV19
clone_size: .
j_call: TRBJ2-7
cdr3_aa: CASSVRCSKQYF

v_call: TRBV7-3
clone_size: few
j_call: TRBJ1-6
cdr3_aa: CASSTDGNSPLHF

v_call: TRBV4-1
clone_size: .
j_call: TRBJ1-2
cdr3_aa: CASSLDRGGYGYTF

v_call: TRBV4-1
clone_size: .
j_call: TRBJ1-5
cdr3_aa: CASSQVLVLVGSNQPQHF